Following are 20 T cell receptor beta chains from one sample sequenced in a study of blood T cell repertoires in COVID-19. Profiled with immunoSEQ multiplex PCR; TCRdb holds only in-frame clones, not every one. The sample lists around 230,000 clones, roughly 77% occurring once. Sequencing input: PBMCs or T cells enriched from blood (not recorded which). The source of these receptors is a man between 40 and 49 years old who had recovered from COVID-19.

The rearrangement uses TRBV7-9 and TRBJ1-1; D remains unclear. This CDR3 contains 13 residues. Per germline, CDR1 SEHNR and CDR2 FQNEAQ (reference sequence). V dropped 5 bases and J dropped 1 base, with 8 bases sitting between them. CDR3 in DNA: TGTGCCAGCAGCCTCAGATCGAACACTGAAGCTTTCTTT. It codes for CASSLRSNTEAFF.

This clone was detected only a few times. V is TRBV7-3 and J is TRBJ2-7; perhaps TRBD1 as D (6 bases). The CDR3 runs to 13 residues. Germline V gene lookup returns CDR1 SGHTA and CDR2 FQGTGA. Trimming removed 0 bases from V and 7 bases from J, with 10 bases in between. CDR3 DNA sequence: TGTGCCAGCAGCTTAACGACAGGTCGGGAGCAGTACTTC. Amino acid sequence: CASSLTTGREQYF.

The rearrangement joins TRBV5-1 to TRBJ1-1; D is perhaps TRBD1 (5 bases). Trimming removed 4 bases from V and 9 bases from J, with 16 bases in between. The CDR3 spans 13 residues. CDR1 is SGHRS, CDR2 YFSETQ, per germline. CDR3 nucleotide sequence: TGCGCCAGCAGCGACGACAGTTTGGGTCAAGCTTTCTTT. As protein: CASSDDSLGQAFF.

The DNA of the CDR3 is TGTGCCAGCAGCGAACCGGGACTAGGATATGGTGAGCAGTTCTTC. This gives the protein CASSEPGLGYGEQFF. The chain employs TRBV9 and TRBJ2-1; 8 bases agree with TRBD2. The CDR3 length is 15 residues. Germline CDR1 reads SGDLS; CDR2 reads YYNGEE. Trimming cost V 3 bases and J 9 bases; bases outside gene matches: 11.

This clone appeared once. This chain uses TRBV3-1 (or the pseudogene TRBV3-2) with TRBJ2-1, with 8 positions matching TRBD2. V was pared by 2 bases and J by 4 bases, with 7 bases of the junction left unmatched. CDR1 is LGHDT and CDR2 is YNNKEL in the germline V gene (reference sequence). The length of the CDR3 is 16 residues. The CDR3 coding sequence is TGTGCCAGCAGCCAATTATTAGCGGGGCCTTACAATGAGCAGTTCTTC. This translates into CASSQLLAGPYNEQFF.

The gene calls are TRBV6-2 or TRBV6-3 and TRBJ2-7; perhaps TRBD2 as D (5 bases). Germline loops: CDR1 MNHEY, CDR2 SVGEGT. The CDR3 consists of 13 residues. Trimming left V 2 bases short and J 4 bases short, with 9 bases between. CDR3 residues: CASSYVGVYEQYF. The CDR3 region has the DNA TGTGCCAGCAGTTACGTGGGAGTATACGAGCAGTACTTC.

Here the CDR3 DNA reads TGCGCCAGCAGCAAATTGACAGGGGGCAGCACCGGGGAGCTGTTTTTT. It translates to CASSKLTGGSTGELFF. The chain uses TRBV5-1 and TRBJ2-2; 10 bases align to TRBD1. V was clipped by 4 bases and J by 4 bases; unmatched bases: 7. Germline assignment: CDR1 SGHRS and CDR2 YFSETQ. This CDR3 comprises 16 residues.

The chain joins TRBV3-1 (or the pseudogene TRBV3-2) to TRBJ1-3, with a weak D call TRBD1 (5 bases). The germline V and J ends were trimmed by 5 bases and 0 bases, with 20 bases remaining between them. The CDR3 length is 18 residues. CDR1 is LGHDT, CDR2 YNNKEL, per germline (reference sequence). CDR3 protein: CASSSPRSTGTSGNTIYF. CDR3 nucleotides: TGTGCCAGCAGCTCCCCTCGTTCCACAGGTACCTCTGGAAACACCATATATTTT.

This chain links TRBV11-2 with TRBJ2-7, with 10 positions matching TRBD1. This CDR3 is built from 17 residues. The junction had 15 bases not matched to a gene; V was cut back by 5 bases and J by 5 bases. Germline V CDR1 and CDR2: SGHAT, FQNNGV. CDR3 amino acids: CASSPGPDRGLRNEQYF. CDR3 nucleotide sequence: TGTGCCAGCAGCCCTGGGCCAGACAGGGGGCTTAGGAACGAGCAGTACTTC.

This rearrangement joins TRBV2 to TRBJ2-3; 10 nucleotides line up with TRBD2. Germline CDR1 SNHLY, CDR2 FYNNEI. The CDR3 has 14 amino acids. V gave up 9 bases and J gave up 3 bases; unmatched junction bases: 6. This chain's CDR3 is CASRRTSGTDTQYF. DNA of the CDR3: TGTGCCAGTCGGAGGACTAGCGGTACAGATACGCAGTATTTT.

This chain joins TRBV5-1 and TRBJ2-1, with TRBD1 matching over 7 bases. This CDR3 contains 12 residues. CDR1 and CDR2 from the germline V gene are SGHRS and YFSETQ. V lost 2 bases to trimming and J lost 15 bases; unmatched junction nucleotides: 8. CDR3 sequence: CASSFGQDGLFF. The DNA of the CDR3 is TGCGCCAGCAGCTTTGGACAGGATGGGTTGTTCTTC.

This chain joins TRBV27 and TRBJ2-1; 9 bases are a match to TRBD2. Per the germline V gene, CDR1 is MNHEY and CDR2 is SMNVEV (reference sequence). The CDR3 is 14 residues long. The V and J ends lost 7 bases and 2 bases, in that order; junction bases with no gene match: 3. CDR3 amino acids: CASTAGGPYNEQFF. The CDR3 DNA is TGTGCCAGCACGGCGGGAGGGCCCTACAATGAGCAGTTCTTC.

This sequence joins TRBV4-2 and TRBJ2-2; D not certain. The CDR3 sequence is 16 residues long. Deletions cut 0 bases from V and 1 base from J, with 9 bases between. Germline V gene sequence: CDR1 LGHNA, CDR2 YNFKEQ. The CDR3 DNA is TGTGCCAGCAGCCAAGATATTGGGCAGAACACCGGGGAGCTGTTTTTT. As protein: CASSQDIGQNTGELFF.

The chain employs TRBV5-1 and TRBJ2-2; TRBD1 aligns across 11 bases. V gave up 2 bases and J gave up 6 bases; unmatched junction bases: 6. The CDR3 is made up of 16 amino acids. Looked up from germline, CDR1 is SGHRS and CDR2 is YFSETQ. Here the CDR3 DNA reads TGCGCCAGCAGCTTAACGGACAGGGGGCTCGCCGGGGAGCTGTTTTTT. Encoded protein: CASSLTDRGLAGELFF.

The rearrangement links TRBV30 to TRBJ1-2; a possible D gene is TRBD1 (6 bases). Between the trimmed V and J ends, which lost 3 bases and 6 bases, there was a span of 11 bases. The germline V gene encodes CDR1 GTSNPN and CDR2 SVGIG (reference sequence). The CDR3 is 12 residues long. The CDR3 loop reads CAWRVTGHGYTF. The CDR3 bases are TGTGCCTGGAGGGTGACAGGCCATGGCTACACCTTC.

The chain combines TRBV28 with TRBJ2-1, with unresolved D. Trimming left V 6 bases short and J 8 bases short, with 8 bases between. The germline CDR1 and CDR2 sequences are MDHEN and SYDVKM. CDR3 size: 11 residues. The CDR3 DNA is TGTGCCAGCAGGTTAGCAGATGAGCAGTTCTTC. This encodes CASRLADEQFF.

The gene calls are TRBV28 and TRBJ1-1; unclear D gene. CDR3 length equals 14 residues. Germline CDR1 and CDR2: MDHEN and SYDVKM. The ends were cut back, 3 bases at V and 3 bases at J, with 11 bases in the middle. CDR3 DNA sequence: TGTGCCAGCAGTTTTGGGTCAGGCCACACTGAAGCTTTCTTT. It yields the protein CASSFGSGHTEAFF.

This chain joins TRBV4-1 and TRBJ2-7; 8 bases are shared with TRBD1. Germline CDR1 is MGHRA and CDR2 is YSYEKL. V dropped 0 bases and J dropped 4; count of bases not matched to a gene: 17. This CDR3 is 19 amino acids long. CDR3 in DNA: TGCGCCAGCAGCCAAGATAATATGGGACCAGGGGGCGCTGGGTACGAGCAGTACTTC. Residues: CASSQDNMGPGGAGYEQYF.

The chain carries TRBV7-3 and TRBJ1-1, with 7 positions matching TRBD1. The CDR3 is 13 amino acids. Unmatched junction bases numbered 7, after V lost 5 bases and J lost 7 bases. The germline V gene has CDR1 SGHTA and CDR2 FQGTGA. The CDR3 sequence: CASSVNRDSEAFF. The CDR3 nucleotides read TGTGCCAGCAGCGTAAACCGGGACAGTGAAGCTTTCTTT.

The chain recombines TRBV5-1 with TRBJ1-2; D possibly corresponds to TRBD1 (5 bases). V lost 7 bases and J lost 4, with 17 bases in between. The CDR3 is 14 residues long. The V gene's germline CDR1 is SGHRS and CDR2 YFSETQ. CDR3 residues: CASYTGGTVYGYTF. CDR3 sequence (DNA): TGCGCCAGCTATACTGGGGGGACTGTCTATGGCTACACCTTC.